These 17 T cell receptor beta chains were all obtained from the same sample, sequenced in a study of early T cells in non-severe SARS-CoV-2 infection. TCRdb used MiXCR to reprocess the 5' RACE reads, holding one entry per CDR3 protein. The repertoire holds tens of thousands of distinct CDR3 sequences, with around 7% as singletons. Sequenced material: whole blood. The receptors shown here come from an adult who was a healthcare worker with PCR-confirmed SARS-CoV-2 infection or an uninfected control (not recorded which).

The V and J genes are TRBV6-2 or TRBV6-3 and TRBJ1-2, with 10 bases identical to TRBD1. V trimming: 6 bases; J trimming: 4 bases; junction bases outside the gene matches: 5. Germline CDR1 reads MNHEY; CDR2 reads SVGEGT. The CDR3 covers 14 residues. The CDR3 DNA follows: TGTGCCAGCAGCCTGGGACAGGGGATCTATGGCTACACCTTC. Its translation: CASSLGQGIYGYTF.

At least ten counts were recorded for this clonotype. The rearrangement joins TRBV18 to TRBJ1-1, with a weak D call TRBD1 (6 bases). CDR1 and CDR2 (germline): KGHSH, LQKENI. This CDR3 region has 13 residues. Here the CDR3 reads CAGSQGRNTEAFF. The CDR3 coding sequence is TGTGCGGGCTCTCAGGGGCGAAACACTGAAGCTTTCTTT.

By proportion, this clonotype is medium-sized. This rearrangement joins TRBV12-3 or TRBV12-4 to TRBJ1-5; 7 positions agree with TRBD1. The CDR3 loop spans 15 amino acids. V lost 4 bases to trimming and J lost 4 bases; unmatched junction nucleotides: 7. The CDR3 loop reads CASSSMTGPNQPQHF. DNA for the CDR3: TGTGCCAGCAGTTCAATGACAGGGCCTAATCAGCCCCAGCATTTT.

This clonotype was seen ten or more times. In DNA form, the CDR3 reads TGTGCCAGCAGCTTAGTTCGGCTAGCGTTAAGCACAGATACGCAGTATTTT. Translation gives CASSLVRLALSTDTQYF. This chain uses TRBV7-2 with TRBJ2-3; D possibly corresponds to TRBD2 (6 bases). Germline loops: CDR1 SGHTA, CDR2 FQGNSA. This CDR3 is 17 amino acids long. Trimming removed 1 base from V and 0 bases from J, with 14 bases in between.

The chain combines TRBV6-2 or TRBV6-3 with TRBJ2-1; D is ambiguous. Germline loops: CDR1 MNHEY, CDR2 SVGEGT. The CDR3 is 13 amino acids. With 1 base removed from V and 4 bases from J, the gap between germline ends came to 5 bases. The CDR3 here is CASSYYSYNEQFF. CDR3 nucleotide sequence: TGTGCCAGCAGTTACTATTCATACAATGAGCAGTTCTTC.

V usage is TRBV20-1 and J usage is TRBJ1-2, with D uncertain. The CDR3 consists of 11 residues. The ends were cut back, 6 bases at V and 10 bases at J, with 15 bases in the middle. CDR1 is DFQATT and CDR2 is SNEGSKA in the germline V gene (reference sequence). CDR3 residues: CSASGLNDYTF. For the CDR3, the DNA is TGCAGTGCGAGTGGACTTAATGACTACACCTTC.

This clonotype was seen at least ten times. The chain uses TRBV6-6 and TRBJ1-1, with no clear D. CDR3 size: 14 residues. The V gene lost 3 bases and the J gene lost 0 bases, with 8 bases spanning the gap. Germline V gives CDR1 MNHNY, CDR2 SVGAGI (reference sequence). CDR3 sequence (DNA): TGTGCCAGCAGTTATCCCGAAATGAACACTGAAGCTTTCTTT. It specifies CASSYPEMNTEAFF.

The chain is built from TRBV6-1 and TRBJ2-2, with 8 positions matching TRBD2. The CDR3 contains 16 residues. Trimming removed 11 bases from V and 4 bases from J; junction bases left unmatched: 15. Germline assignment: CDR1 MNHNS and CDR2 SASEGT. The CDR3: CAHRRGRLQGTGELFF. The DNA of the CDR3 is TGTGCCCACCGCCGCGGGAGGCTTCAAGGCACCGGGGAGCTGTTTTTT.

This clonotype was recorded at least ten times. This sequence joins TRBV6-2 or TRBV6-3 and TRBJ2-7; D is possibly TRBD1 or TRBD2 (5 bases each). Trimming removed 5 bases at V and 3 bases at J, with 14 bases between. The CDR3 is 14 amino acids. Germline V gene sequence: CDR1 MNHEY, CDR2 SVGEGT. CDR3 nucleotides: TGTGCCAGCAGTCGGGACGGAAACATCTACGAGCAGTACTTC. This sequence encodes CASSRDGNIYEQYF.

The CDR3 here is CASSPSDNSPLHF. Here the CDR3 DNA reads TGTGCCAGCAGCCCCAGCGATAATTCACCCCTCCACTTT. This chain links TRBV3-1 with TRBJ1-6; D is unclear. The CDR3 has 13 residues. CDR1 is LGHDT, CDR2 YNNKEL, per germline (reference sequence). Trimming stripped 4 bases from V and 5 bases from J, with 6 bases between.

This clonotype is labeled medium-sized. The gene calls are TRBV4-2 and TRBJ2-5; D is unclear. Per germline, CDR1 LGHNA and CDR2 YNFKEQ. Trimming shortened V by 2 bases and J by 1 base, and 11 bases separated the two germline ends. CDR3 size: 15 residues. The CDR3 DNA reads TGTGCCAGCAGCCAAACCCTAGGTACCCAAGAGACCCAGTACTTC. As protein: CASSQTLGTQETQYF.

This clonotype was observed at least ten times. The chain employs TRBV10-3 and TRBJ1-1; no definite D call. The CDR3 contains 12 residues. Trimming removed 6 bases from V and 3 bases from J, with 8 bases in between. CDR1 and CDR2 (germline): ENHRY, SYGVKD. The CDR3 sequence is CAIRSRDTEAFF. Written as DNA, the CDR3 is TGTGCCATCAGAAGCCGGGACACTGAAGCTTTCTTT.

Only a few counts were recorded for this clonotype. V is TRBV4-1 and J is TRBJ2-7; 8 bases line up with TRBD1. The germline gives CDR1 MGHRA, CDR2 YSYEKL. V lost 4 bases, J lost 2 bases, and 7 bases stayed unmatched. CDR3 length: 15 residues. DNA of the CDR3: TGCGCCAGCAGCCGAGGGACAGGAGCTCCCTACGAGCAGTACTTC. It is translated as CASSRGTGAPYEQYF.

This clonotype was picked up a small number of times. CDR3 bases: TGTGCCAGCAGTTTATCGGCAGGCTTCACTAACTATGGCTACACCTTC. Translating it yields CASSLSAGFTNYGYTF. V usage is TRBV27 and J usage is TRBJ1-2; no clear D. Germline V lookup: CDR1 MNHEY, CDR2 SMNVEV (reference sequence). V shed 0 bases and J shed 0 bases, with 11 bases lying between them. The CDR3 consists of 16 residues.

This clonotype was counted a few times. A junction boundary mismatches the germline segment, possibly from a read error. The chain uses TRBV20-1 and TRBJ2-7; no firm D call. Germline CDR1 reads DFQATT; CDR2 reads SNEGSKA (reference sequence). The CDR3 consists of 13 residues. CDR3 region: CNARAARDYEQYF. For the CDR3, the DNA is TGCAATGCTAGAGCCGCTAGGGACTACGAGCAGTACTTC.

This clonotype was counted many times. The chain combines TRBV7-2 with TRBJ1-2; 7 nucleotides agree with TRBD1. With V trimmed by 0 bases and J by 4 bases, 5 bases remained unmatched. This CDR3 is 15 amino acids long. Germline V CDR1 and CDR2: SGHTA, FQGNSA. The CDR3 coding sequence is TGTGCCAGCAGCTTAGCGAAGGGGGCAGGCTATGGCTACACCTTC. Amino acid sequence: CASSLAKGAGYGYTF.

This clonotype has a count of ten or more. V usage is TRBV20-1 and J usage is TRBJ1-1; weak D call: TRBD1 (6 bases). CDR3 length: 14 amino acids. V was cut by 6 bases and J by 4 bases, with 18 bases left in between. Per the germline V gene, CDR1 is DFQATT and CDR2 is SNEGSKA (reference sequence). CDR3 residues: CSATPQAGATEAFF. Here the CDR3 DNA reads TGCAGTGCCACCCCCCAGGCAGGGGCCACTGAAGCTTTCTTT.